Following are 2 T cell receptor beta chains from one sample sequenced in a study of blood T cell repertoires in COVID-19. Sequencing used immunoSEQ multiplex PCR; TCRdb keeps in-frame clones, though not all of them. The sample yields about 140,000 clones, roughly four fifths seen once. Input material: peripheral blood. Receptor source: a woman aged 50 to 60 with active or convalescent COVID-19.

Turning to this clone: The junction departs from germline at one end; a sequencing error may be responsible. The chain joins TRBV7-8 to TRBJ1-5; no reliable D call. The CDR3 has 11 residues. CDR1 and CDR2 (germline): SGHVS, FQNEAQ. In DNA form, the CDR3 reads TGTGCCAGCAGCTTAGAATGGGTAACACAGTTT. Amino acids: CASSLEWVTQF.

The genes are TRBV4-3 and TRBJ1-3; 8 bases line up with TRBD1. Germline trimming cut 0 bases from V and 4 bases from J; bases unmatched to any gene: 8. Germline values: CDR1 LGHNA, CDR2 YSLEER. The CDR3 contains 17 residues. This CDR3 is CASSQDLFRDRGNTIYF. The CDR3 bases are TGCGCCAGCAGCCAAGACCTCTTCCGGGACAGGGGAAACACCATATATTTT.